This paragraph reports one TCR beta chain. The antigen is undetermined. With 7 bases removed from V and 0 bases from J, the gap between germline ends came to 10 bases. CDR3 length equals 14 residues. Germline V gene lookup returns CDR1 LNHDA and CDR2 SQIVND (reference sequence). The method was immunoSEQ multiplex PCR; TCRdb's version includes in-frame clones alone and lacks a portion of them. The sample contains roughly 99,000 clones, approximately 94% of which appear only once. This sample stems from a study of Tregs in tolerant kidney transplant recipients. Across the study: The nonmyeloablative bone marrow transplants came from related graft donors, with transient mixed chimerism. Points from the study as a whole: Nucleotide sequences could not be compared across some patients' samples due to primer changes.

This sequence originates from a human donor who received a combined kidney and bone marrow transplant. The specimen comprised CD4+ T cells from blood, sampled before the transplant. The rearrangement joins TRBV19 to TRBJ1-3; unclear D gene. CDR3 loop: CASTNKRSGNTIYF. In DNA, the CDR3 is TGTGCCAGTACCAACAAACGCTCTGGAAACACCATATATTTT.